The rows below give T cell receptor beta chains drawn from one sample of a study of blood T cells in healthy people across ages. TCRdb re-called the 5' RACE reads through MiXCR, storing one row per CDR3 protein. Here the sample spans some 860,000 distinct CDR3 sequences, roughly three fifths being singletons. Sequences were obtained from blood. Receptors were obtained from a man aged 40-50 years in good health. CDR3s include the opening cysteine and the closing phenylalanine or tryptophan. Fields, in order: CDR3 protein, V gene, D gene, J gene. A D gene is named only where the DNA matches it firmly.

CDR3 protein: CASSPRTSGIHEQYF
V gene: TRBV7-2
D gene: TRBD2
J gene: .

CDR3 protein: CSAFTSGSTDTQYF
V gene: TRBV20-1
D gene: TRBD2
J gene: TRBJ2-3

CDR3 protein: CAISESMGLPYEQYF
V gene: TRBV10-3
D gene: TRBD2
J gene: TRBJ2-7

CDR3 protein: CASSLAVGQGDEQYF
V gene: TRBV5-1
D gene: TRBD1
J gene: .

CDR3 protein: CASSPRGTRGYEQFF
V gene: TRBV5-1
D gene: .
J gene: TRBJ2-1

CDR3 protein: CATSRGQSSETQYF
V gene: TRBV15
D gene: .
J gene: TRBJ2-5

CDR3 protein: CASSQSLTGENEKLFF
V gene: TRBV4-1
D gene: .
J gene: TRBJ1-4

CDR3 protein: CASSLLLASGELFF
V gene: TRBV27
D gene: .
J gene: TRBJ2-2

CDR3 protein: CASSLGGRQHHEQYF
V gene: TRBV27
D gene: .
J gene: TRBJ2-7

CDR3 protein: CASSRSGANVLTF
V gene: TRBV27
D gene: .
J gene: TRBJ2-6

CDR3 protein: CASSRTGDYEQYF
V gene: TRBV19
D gene: TRBD1
J gene: TRBJ2-7

CDR3 protein: CASRPGGSWGNGYTF
V gene: TRBV6-5
D gene: .
J gene: TRBJ1-2

CDR3 protein: CASSLVRFGETQYF
V gene: TRBV7-2
D gene: .
J gene: TRBJ2-5

CDR3 protein: CASSLPGLAGGPKTYEQYF
V gene: TRBV5-1
D gene: TRBD2
J gene: TRBJ2-7

CDR3 protein: CASSDRTGSYGYTF
V gene: TRBV9
D gene: TRBD1
J gene: TRBJ1-2

CDR3 protein: CASSPRAGGSYGQYF
V gene: TRBV4-3
D gene: .
J gene: TRBJ2-7

CDR3 protein: CSVGQGGPGANVLTF
V gene: TRBV29-1
D gene: TRBD1
J gene: TRBJ2-6